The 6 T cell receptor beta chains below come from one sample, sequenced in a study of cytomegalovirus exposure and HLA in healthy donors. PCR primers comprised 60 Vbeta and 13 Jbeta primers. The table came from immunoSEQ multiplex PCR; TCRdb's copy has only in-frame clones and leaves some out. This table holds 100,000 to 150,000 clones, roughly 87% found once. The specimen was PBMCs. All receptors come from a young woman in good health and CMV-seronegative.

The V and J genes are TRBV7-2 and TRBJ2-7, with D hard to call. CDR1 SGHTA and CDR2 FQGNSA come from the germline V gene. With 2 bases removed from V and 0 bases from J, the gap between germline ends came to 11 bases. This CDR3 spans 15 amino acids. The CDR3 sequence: CASSLSVQSSYEQYF. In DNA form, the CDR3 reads TGTGCCAGCAGCTTATCAGTCCAGTCCTCCTACGAGCAGTACTTC.

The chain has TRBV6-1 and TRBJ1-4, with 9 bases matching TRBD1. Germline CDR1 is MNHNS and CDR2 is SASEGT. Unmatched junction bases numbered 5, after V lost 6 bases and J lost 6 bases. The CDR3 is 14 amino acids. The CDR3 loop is CASRNTGGDEKLFF. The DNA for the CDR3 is TGTGCCAGCAGAAATACAGGGGGCGATGAAAAACTGTTTTTT.

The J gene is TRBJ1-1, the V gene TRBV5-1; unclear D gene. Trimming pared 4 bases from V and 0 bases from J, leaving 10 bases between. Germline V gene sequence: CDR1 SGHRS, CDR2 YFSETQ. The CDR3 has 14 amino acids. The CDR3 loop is CASSLGLMNTEAFF. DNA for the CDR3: TGCGCCAGCAGCCTCGGACTGATGAACACTGAAGCTTTCTTT.

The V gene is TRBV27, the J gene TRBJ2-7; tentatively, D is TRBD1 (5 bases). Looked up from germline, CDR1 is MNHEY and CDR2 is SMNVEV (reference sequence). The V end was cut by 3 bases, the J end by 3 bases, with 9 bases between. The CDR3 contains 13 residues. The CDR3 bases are TGTGCCAGCAGTTTCGGAACAGGCTACGAGCAGTACTTC. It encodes CASSFGTGYEQYF.

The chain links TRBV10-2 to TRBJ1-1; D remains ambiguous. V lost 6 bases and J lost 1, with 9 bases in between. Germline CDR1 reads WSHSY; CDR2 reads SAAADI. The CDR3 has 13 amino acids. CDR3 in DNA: TGCGCCAGCAGCCCTACTCGGAACACTGAAGCTTTCTTT. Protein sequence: CASSPTRNTEAFF.

The CDR3 spells CASSLGRANYGYTF. As DNA, the CDR3 is TGTGCCAGCAGCTTAGGTCGGGCTAACTATGGCTACACCTTC. V usage is TRBV11-2 and J usage is TRBJ1-2; no firm D call. The germline V and J ends were trimmed by 1 base and 0 bases, with 6 bases remaining between them. Germline CDR1 is SGHAT and CDR2 is FQNNGV. This CDR3 is 14 amino acids long.